This T cell receptor beta chain was observed in a study of shared clonotypes between healthy human individuals. Findings and caveats of the study: A small donor pool kept down the genetic and exposure-history diversity that was represented.

From germline, CDR1 is MNHEY and CDR2 SVGAGI. Germline trimming cut 4 bases from V and 5 bases from J; bases unmatched to any gene: 5. This CDR3 comprises 14 residues. Donors were healthy HIV-negative adults without recently reported acute infections or vaccinations. With regard to this clone: As yet, its antigen is unknown.

TCRdb keeps only in-frame clones here, not all; method: immunoSEQ multiplex PCR. Seen here are 800,000 to 1,200,000 clones, roughly 74% observed once, and the top ten hold 0.5% to 0.6%. This clonotype was sampled from a man between 18 and 35 years old in good health. Some clones in this sample may be carry-over from other donors' samples. The genes are TRBV6-5 and TRBJ1-1; 9 bases match TRBD1. Sample: memory CD4+ T cells from PBMCs. Subset in this sample: CD45RA-negative fraction. CDR3 bases: TGTGCCAGCAGTTTAAACAGGGGGCGAACTGAAGCTTTCTTT. Translation: CASSLNRGRTEAFF.